Listed below are T cell receptor beta chains from one sample, sequenced in a study of neurological immune-mediated disorders. From the 5' RACE reads, TCRdb called clonotypes with MiXCR, one entry per CDR3 protein. The table has about 66,000 distinct CDR3 sequences, less than 5.5% seen once. Sequencing used PBMCs. The receptors were gathered from a young man with multiple sclerosis. Each CDR3 is given with its conserved first and last residue. A D gene is named only where the DNA matches it firmly. The size entry is marked missing in some rows and otherwise reads once, few, many or a size class.

TRBV20-1	TRBD1	TRBJ1-1	many	TGCAGTGCCCCGAAGGTCGGGGGACAGGATTGGAACACTGAAGCTTTCTTT	CSAPKVGGQDWNTEAFF
TRBV20-1	TRBD2	TRBJ2-1	many	TGCAGTGCCAATGGCGGGACTAGCGGGGGGTTAGCTTACAATGAGCAGTTCTTC	CSANGGTSGGLAYNEQFF
TRBV10-3	NA	TRBJ1-3	many	TGTGCCATCAGTCGTCCTGGACCTGGAAACACCATATATTTT	CAISRPGPGNTIYF
TRBV6-4	NA	TRBJ1-2	many	TGTGCCAGCAGTGGGCCAGGGTTTTTTGGCTACACCTTC	CASSGPGFFGYTF
TRBV5-1	NA	TRBJ2-2	many	TGCGCCAGCAGTATCGACACAAGGGAGCTGTTTTTT	CASSIDTRELFF
TRBV20-1	TRBD1	TRBJ1-2	many	TGCAGTGCTAGCCATGACAGGGGATATGGCTACACCTTC	CSASHDRGYGYTF
TRBV6-1	NA	TRBJ1-1	many	TGTGCCAGCAGTGACTCCTGGACCGCGGGGGCTGAAGCTTTCTTT	CASSDSWTAGAEAFF
TRBV20-1	NA	TRBJ2-3	few	TGCAGTGCTAGAACAACCCGGAGAGATACGCAGTATTTT	CSARTTRRDTQYF
TRBV12-3/TRBV12-4	NA	TRBJ1-2	few	TGTGCCAGCAGTTTTACGAGGGACAACTATGGCTACACCTTC	CASSFTRDNYGYTF
TRBV7-6	TRBD1	TRBJ1-5	many	TGTGCCAGCAGCTTAAACAGGGGATCTCAGCCCCAGCATTTT	CASSLNRGSQPQHF
TRBV12-3/TRBV12-4	TRBD2	TRBJ2-1	few	TGTGCCAGCAGTTTACAAGGAGCGGGGGCCCCTGAGCAGTTCTTC	CASSLQGAGAPEQFF
TRBV12-3/TRBV12-4	NA	TRBJ1-4	many	TGTGCCAGCAGCCCTTTGGGGGGTATGTCCGAAAAACTGTTTTTT	CASSPLGGMSEKLFF
TRBV5-4	TRBD1	TRBJ1-6	many	TGTGCCAGCAGCAGGGACAGGGATAATTCACCCCTCCACTTT	CASSRDRDNSPLHF
TRBV9	NA	TRBJ2-3	many	TGTGCCAGCGGAGCTTTTCAAACGCAGTATTTT	CASGAFQTQYF
TRBV4-1	NA	TRBJ1-1	NA	TGCGCCAGCAGCCAACTTCACCGACTCGACAGCAACACTGAAGCTTTCTTT	CASSQLHRLDSNTEAFF
TRBV9	TRBD1	TRBJ1-2	many	TGTGCCAGCAGCCTAATGACAGGGACGTATGGCTACACCTTC	CASSLMTGTYGYTF
TRBV12-3/TRBV12-4	NA	TRBJ2-6	many	TGTGCCAGCATGAGGGAGGCTGGGGCCAACGTCCTGACTTTC	CASMREAGANVLTF
TRBV7-2	NA	TRBJ2-3	many	TGTGCCAGCAGCGAGCCGGGGCGCGATACGCAGTATTTT	CASSEPGRDTQYF
TRBV20-1	NA	TRBJ2-2	NA	TGCAGTGCTAGCCACACGTACACCGGGGAGCTGTTTTTT	CSASHTYTGELFF
TRBV20-1	NA	TRBJ2-2	many	TGCAGTGCTAGATCCCTAGCGAACACCGGGGAGCTGTTTTTT	CSARSLANTGELFF
TRBV7-3	NA	TRBJ2-2	medium-sized	TGTGCCAGCAGCGTACACGGGGGGAACACCGGGGAGCTGTTTTTT	CASSVHGGNTGELFF
TRBV4-1	TRBD1	TRBJ1-5	NA	TGCGCCAGCAGCCCCCTGACAGGGAATCAGCCCCAGCATTTT	CASSPLTGNQPQHF
TRBV15	NA	TRBJ2-3	many	TGTGCCACCAGCAGAGGGAACACACGCACAGATACGCAGTATTTT	CATSRGNTRTDTQYF
TRBV5-1	NA	TRBJ1-4	few	TGCGCCAGCAGCATGGATTCGGGGGGCGGAGAAAAACTGTTTTTT	CASSMDSGGGEKLFF
TRBV7-3	TRBD1	TRBJ1-1	many	TGTGCCAGCAGCCCAGGACAGGGATGGACTGAAGCTTTCTTT	CASSPGQGWTEAFF
TRBV5-1	TRBD1	TRBJ2-3	many	TGCGCCAGCAGCTTCTGGGACAGGGACACAGATACGCAGTATTTT	CASSFWDRDTDTQYF
TRBV12-3/TRBV12-4	NA	TRBJ1-2	many	TGTGCCAGCAGTTTAAACAGAGACTATGGCTACACCTTC	CASSLNRDYGYTF